This record concerns one TCR beta chain sequence. Antigen: not known. The sample has other DNA sequences that encode this CDR3 too. Treatment indicated: around 19 received Ad26.COV2.S at low or high dose, single or two shots; a few received placebo; per-sample allocation not given. Day 63 after the first injection of vaccine or placebo was the sampling time. The source of the sample is a study of Ad26.COV2.S vaccination and SARS-CoV-2 variants. Turning to the study itself: The study gave Ad26.COV2.S intramuscularly, once or twice 56 days apart. Study observations and caveats: Substantial post-vaccination breadth of spike-specific CD8+ and CD4+ T cell responses was reported. Spike-specific TCR breadth was greater after Ad26.COV2.S than placebo.

Clones were sequenced by immunoSEQ multiplex PCR, and TCRdb holds only the in-frame ones, with some missing. Among over 350,000 clones listed, around 85% were seen once. The germline gives CDR1 SGHDT, CDR2 YYEEEE. Trimming at V came to 0 bases and at J to 1 base, leaving 1 base not matched to a gene. The CDR3 totals 15 residues. The material sequenced was peripheral blood, taken in a trial of Ad26.COV2.S vaccine versus placebo. The genes are TRBV5-6 and TRBJ1-3, with 7 bases lining up with TRBD1. This clonotype originated in a person between 18 and 60 years old who received the Ad26.COV2.S COVID-19 vaccine or a placebo. The CDR3 region is CASSLGTGSGNTIYF. The CDR3 nucleotides are TGTGCCAGCAGCTTGGGGACAGGATCTGGAAACACCATATATTTT.